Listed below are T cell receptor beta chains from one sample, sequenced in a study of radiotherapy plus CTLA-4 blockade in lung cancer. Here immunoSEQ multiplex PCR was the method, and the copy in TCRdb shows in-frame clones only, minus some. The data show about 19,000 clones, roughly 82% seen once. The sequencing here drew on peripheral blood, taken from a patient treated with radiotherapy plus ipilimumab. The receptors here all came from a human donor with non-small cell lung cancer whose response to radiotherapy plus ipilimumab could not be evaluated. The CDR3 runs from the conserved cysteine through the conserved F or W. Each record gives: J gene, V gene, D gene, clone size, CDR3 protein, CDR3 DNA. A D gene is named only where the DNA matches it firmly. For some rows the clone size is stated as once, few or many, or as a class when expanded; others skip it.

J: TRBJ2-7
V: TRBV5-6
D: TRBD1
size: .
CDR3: CASSGQVYGEQYF
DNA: TGTGCCAGCAGCGGACAGGTGTACGGCGAGCAGTACTTC

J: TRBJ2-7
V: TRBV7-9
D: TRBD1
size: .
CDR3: CASTRTGVFYEQYF
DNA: TGTGCCAGCACCCGGACAGGGGTTTTTTACGAGCAGTACTTC

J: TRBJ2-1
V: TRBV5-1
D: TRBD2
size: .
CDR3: CASSRTSGGASYNEQFF
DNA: TGCGCCAGCAGCCGGACCAGCGGGGGGGCCTCCTACAATGAGCAGTTCTTC

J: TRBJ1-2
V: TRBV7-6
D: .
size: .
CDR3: CASSFFGYTF
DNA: TGTGCCAGCAGCTTCTTTGGCTACACCTTC

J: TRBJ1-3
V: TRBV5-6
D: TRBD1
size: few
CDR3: CASSFGRGPGNTIYF
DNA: TGTGCCAGCAGCTTTGGAAGGGGGCCTGGAAACACCATATATTTT

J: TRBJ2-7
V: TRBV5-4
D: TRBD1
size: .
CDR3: CASSGGQAYEQYF
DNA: TGTGCCAGCAGCGGAGGACAGGCCTACGAGCAGTACTTC

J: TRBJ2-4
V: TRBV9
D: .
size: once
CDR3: CASSVEGTPFGKNIQYF
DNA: TGTGCCAGCAGCGTAGAGGGGACACCCTTTGGCAAAAACATTCAGTACTTC

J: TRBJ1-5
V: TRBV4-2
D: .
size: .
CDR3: CASSQAVGRNQPQHF
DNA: TGTGCCAGCAGCCAAGCGGTGGGCCGGAATCAGCCCCAGCATTTT

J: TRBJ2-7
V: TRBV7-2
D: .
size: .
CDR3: CASSEGGRGVSEQYF
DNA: TGTGCCAGCAGCGAGGGGGGCAGGGGGGTATCCGAGCAGTACTTC

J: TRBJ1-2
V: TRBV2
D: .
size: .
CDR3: CAGRTKRDYGNYGYTF
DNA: TGTGCCGGACGGACGAAACGGGACTACGGTAACTATGGCTACACCTTC

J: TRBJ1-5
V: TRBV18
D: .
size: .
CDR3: CASSPGQNQPQHF
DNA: TGTGCCAGCTCACCAGGACAGAATCAGCCCCAGCATTTT

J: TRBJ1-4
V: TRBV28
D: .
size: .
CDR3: CASISPGSEKLFF
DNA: TGTGCCAGCATCAGCCCTGGGAGCGAAAAACTGTTTTTT

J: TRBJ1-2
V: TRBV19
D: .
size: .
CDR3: CASSRQLDNYGYTF
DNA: TGTGCCAGTAGTCGACAGCTCGATAACTATGGCTACACCTTC

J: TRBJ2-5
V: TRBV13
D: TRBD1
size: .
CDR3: CASSSRDRGETQYF
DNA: TGTGCCAGCAGCTCCCGGGACAGGGGGGAGACCCAGTACTTC

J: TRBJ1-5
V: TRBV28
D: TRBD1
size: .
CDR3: CASSAQGYQPQHF
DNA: TGTGCCAGCAGTGCACAGGGGTATCAGCCCCAGCATTTT

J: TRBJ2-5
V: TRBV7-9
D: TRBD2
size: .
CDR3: CASSPPSGQETQYF
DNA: TGTGCCAGCAGCCCACCTAGCGGTCAAGAGACCCAGTACTTC

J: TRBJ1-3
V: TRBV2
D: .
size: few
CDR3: CASSERGPKSGNTIYF
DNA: TGTGCCAGCAGCGAGCGAGGGCCAAAATCTGGAAACACCATATATTTT

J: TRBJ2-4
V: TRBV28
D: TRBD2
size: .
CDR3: CASSPHLAGAGNIQYF
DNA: TGTGCCAGCAGCCCCCATCTAGCGGGAGCGGGAAACATTCAGTACTTC